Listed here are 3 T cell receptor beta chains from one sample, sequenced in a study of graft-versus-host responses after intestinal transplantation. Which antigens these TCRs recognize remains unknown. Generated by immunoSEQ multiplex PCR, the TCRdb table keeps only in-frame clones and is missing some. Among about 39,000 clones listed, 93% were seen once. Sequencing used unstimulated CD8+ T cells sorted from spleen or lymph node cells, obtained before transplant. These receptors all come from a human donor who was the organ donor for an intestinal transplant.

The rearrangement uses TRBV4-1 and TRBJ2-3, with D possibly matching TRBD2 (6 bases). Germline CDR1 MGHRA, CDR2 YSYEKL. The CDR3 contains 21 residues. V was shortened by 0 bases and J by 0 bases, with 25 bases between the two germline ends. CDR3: CASSQDYGGVTLHYSTDTQYF. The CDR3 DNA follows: TGCGCCAGCAGCCAAGACTATGGAGGGGTGACCCTCCATTATAGCACAGATACGCAGTATTTT.

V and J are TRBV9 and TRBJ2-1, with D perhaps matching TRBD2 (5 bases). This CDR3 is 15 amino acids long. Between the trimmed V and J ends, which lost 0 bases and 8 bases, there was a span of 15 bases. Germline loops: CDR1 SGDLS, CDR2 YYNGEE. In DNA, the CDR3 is TGTGCCAGCAGCGTAGAAGAGGGCCCTTGGGATGAGCAGTTCTTC. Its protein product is CASSVEEGPWDEQFF.

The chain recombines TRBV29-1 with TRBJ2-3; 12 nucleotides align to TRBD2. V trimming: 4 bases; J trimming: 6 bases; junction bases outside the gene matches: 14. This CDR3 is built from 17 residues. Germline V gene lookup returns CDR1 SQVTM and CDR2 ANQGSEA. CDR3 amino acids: CSVVPPGLAGIYDTQYF. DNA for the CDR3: TGCAGCGTTGTTCCCCCTGGACTAGCGGGAATATACGATACGCAGTATTTT.